These T cell receptor beta chains were read from a single sample in a study of Ad26.COV2.S vaccination and SARS-CoV-2 variants. Assay used: immunoSEQ multiplex PCR; TCRdb lists only in-frame clones, some missing. The data show fewer than 600,000 clones, roughly nine tenths seen once. The specimen was peripheral blood, collected in a trial of Ad26.COV2.S vaccine versus placebo. Source of these receptors: a person between 18 and 60 years old who received the Ad26.COV2.S COVID-19 vaccine or a placebo. The CDR3 runs from the conserved cysteine through the conserved F or W. Fields, in order: J gene, V gene, clone size, D gene, CDR3 protein, CDR3 DNA. The D gene is left open where the match is weak. Clone size is given for some rows only: seen once, a few or many times, or a class if the clone is expanded.

J gene: TRBJ1-4; V gene: TRBV28; clone size: -; D gene: TRBD1; CDR3 protein: CASSSGQGGEKLFF; CDR3 DNA: TGTGCCAGCAGTTCGGGACAGGGCGGTGAAAAACTGTTTTTT
J gene: TRBJ1-3; V gene: TRBV30; clone size: -; D gene: TRBD1; CDR3 protein: CAWSMTGSGNTIYF; CDR3 DNA: TGTGCCTGGAGTATGACAGGGTCCGGAAACACCATATATTTT
J gene: TRBJ2-2; V gene: TRBV5-1; clone size: -; D gene: -; CDR3 protein: CASSNRYGGSGTGELFF; CDR3 DNA: TGCGCCAGCAGTAACCGATATGGGGGGAGTGGAACCGGGGAGCTGTTTTTT
J gene: TRBJ2-2; V gene: TRBV7-3; clone size: -; D gene: TRBD2; CDR3 protein: CASSQERGLGELFF; CDR3 DNA: TGTGCCAGCAGCCAAGAGCGGGGGTTAGGGGAGCTGTTTTTT
J gene: TRBJ1-2; V gene: TRBV20-1; clone size: -; D gene: -; CDR3 protein: CSASTGSGYTF; CDR3 DNA: TGCAGTGCTAGCACAGGTAGTGGCTACACCTTC
J gene: TRBJ1-1; V gene: TRBV19; clone size: few; D gene: -; CDR3 protein: CASSFLPGAGVMNTEAFF; CDR3 DNA: TGTGCCAGTAGTTTCCTACCCGGAGCGGGGGTCATGAACACTGAAGCTTTCTTT
J gene: TRBJ2-1; V gene: TRBV7-2; clone size: -; D gene: TRBD1; CDR3 protein: CASSYVVRGQGCEQFF; CDR3 DNA: TGTGCCAGCAGCTACGTAGTCCGGGGACAGGGGTGTGAGCAGTTCTTC
J gene: TRBJ2-2; V gene: TRBV7-3; clone size: -; D gene: TRBD2; CDR3 protein: CASSSLAGSTGELFF; CDR3 DNA: TGTGCCAGCAGCTCCCTAGCGGGGTCTACCGGGGAGCTGTTTTTT
J gene: TRBJ1-1; V gene: TRBV4-3; clone size: -; D gene: -; CDR3 protein: CASSQERRYVGEAFF; CDR3 DNA: TGCGCCAGCAGCCAAGAACGTAGGTATGTGGGAGAAGCTTTCTTT
J gene: TRBJ2-5; V gene: TRBV7-2; clone size: -; D gene: -; CDR3 protein: CASSLGFSWGEETQYF; CDR3 DNA: TGTGCCAGCAGTTTAGGGTTTTCGTGGGGGGAAGAGACCCAGTACTTC
J gene: TRBJ2-2; V gene: TRBV11-2; clone size: -; D gene: TRBD1; CDR3 protein: CASSPTPGQSTGELFF; CDR3 DNA: TGTGCCAGCAGCCCAACTCCGGGACAGAGCACCGGGGAGCTGTTTTTT
J gene: TRBJ2-2; V gene: TRBV7-7; clone size: -; D gene: TRBD1; CDR3 protein: CASSLTGTGNTGELFF; CDR3 DNA: TGTGCTAGCAGCTTGACCGGGACAGGGAACACCGGGGAGCTGTTTTTT
J gene: TRBJ2-1; V gene: TRBV5-1; clone size: -; D gene: -; CDR3 protein: CASSLLGIYNEQFF; CDR3 DNA: TGCGCCAGCAGCTTGCTGGGAATCTACAATGAGCAGTTCTTC
J gene: TRBJ2-7; V gene: TRBV20-1; clone size: -; D gene: -; CDR3 protein: CSAPERWEQYF; CDR3 DNA: TGCAGTGCTCCCGAGCGGTGGGAGCAGTACTTC
J gene: TRBJ2-5; V gene: TRBV20-1; clone size: -; D gene: TRBD2; CDR3 protein: CSASWVAGGLKETQYF; CDR3 DNA: TGCAGTGCTAGTTGGGTAGCGGGGGGGCTTAAAGAGACCCAGTACTTC
J gene: TRBJ2-7; V gene: TRBV28; clone size: -; D gene: TRBD1; CDR3 protein: CASIPRDRGAYEQYF; CDR3 DNA: TGTGCCAGCATTCCGAGGGACAGGGGTGCCTACGAGCAGTACTTC
J gene: TRBJ2-7; V gene: TRBV5-1; clone size: -; D gene: TRBD2; CDR3 protein: CASSLDGTSGFEQYF; CDR3 DNA: TGCGCCAGCAGCTTGGACGGGACTAGCGGGTTTGAGCAGTACTTC
J gene: TRBJ1-2; V gene: TRBV25-1; clone size: few; D gene: TRBD1; CDR3 protein: CASSGDRAGYTF; CDR3 DNA: TGTGCCAGCAGTGGGGACAGGGCCGGCTACACCTTC
J gene: TRBJ2-3; V gene: TRBV21-1; clone size: -; D gene: -; CDR3 protein: CASSTGEHLVRGYF; CDR3 DNA: TGTGCCAGCAGCACGGGGGAACACCTTGTCCGTGGGTATTTT
J gene: TRBJ2-1; V gene: TRBV13; clone size: -; D gene: TRBD2; CDR3 protein: CASSSPGSGRVNEQFF; CDR3 DNA: TGTGCCAGCAGCTCCCCGGGTAGCGGGAGGGTTAATGAGCAGTTCTTC
J gene: TRBJ2-7; V gene: TRBV6-2/TRBV6-3; clone size: few; D gene: -; CDR3 protein: CASSYWAGPYEQYF; CDR3 DNA: TGTGCCAGCAGTTACTGGGCCGGCCCCTACGAGCAGTACTTC
J gene: TRBJ1-5; V gene: TRBV27; clone size: -; D gene: -; CDR3 protein: CASSHFQNPDSNQPQHF; CDR3 DNA: TGTGCCAGCAGCCACTTTCAGAACCCCGATAGCAATCAGCCCCAGCATTTT
J gene: TRBJ1-1; V gene: TRBV7-6; clone size: -; D gene: -; CDR3 protein: CASSPGHVNTEAFF; CDR3 DNA: TGTGCCAGCAGCCCGGGACATGTCAACACTGAAGCTTTCTTT
J gene: TRBJ2-2; V gene: TRBV9; clone size: -; D gene: -; CDR3 protein: CASSLSGQIKKGPGELFF; CDR3 DNA: TGTGCCAGCAGCCTTAGTGGGCAGATAAAGAAGGGGCCCGGGGAGCTGTTTTTT
J gene: TRBJ2-7; V gene: TRBV28; clone size: -; D gene: -; CDR3 protein: CASSAVTGTLIHEQYF; CDR3 DNA: TGTGCCAGCAGCGCCGTTACTGGGACGTTAATCCACGAGCAGTACTTC
J gene: TRBJ1-1; V gene: TRBV18; clone size: -; D gene: -; CDR3 protein: CASSPLYGGNTEAFF; CDR3 DNA: TGTGCCAGCTCACCCCTATATGGGGGGAACACTGAAGCTTTCTTT
J gene: TRBJ1-2; V gene: TRBV28; clone size: once; D gene: -; CDR3 protein: CASSLGSGGYTF; CDR3 DNA: TGTGCCAGCAGTTTAGGGTCGGGTGGCTACACCTTC
J gene: TRBJ2-5; V gene: TRBV6-5; clone size: -; D gene: -; CDR3 protein: CASSSGGDQETQYF; CDR3 DNA: TGTGCCAGCAGTTCCGGCGGAGACCAAGAGACCCAGTACTTC
J gene: TRBJ1-1; V gene: TRBV7-2; clone size: once; D gene: -; CDR3 protein: CASSQKGRTEAFF; CDR3 DNA: TGTGCCAGCAGCCAAAAGGGGAGGACTGAAGCTTTCTTT
J gene: TRBJ2-5; V gene: TRBV19; clone size: -; D gene: -; CDR3 protein: CASSKGPETQYF; CDR3 DNA: TGTGCCAGTAGTAAAGGGCCGGAGACCCAGTACTTC
J gene: TRBJ2-7; V gene: TRBV21-1; clone size: -; D gene: -; CDR3 protein: CASSPSGTNEPAGRQDEQYF; CDR3 DNA: TGTGCCAGCAGCCCGTCCGGGACTAATGAGCCGGCAGGGCGACAGGACGAGCAGTACTTC
J gene: TRBJ2-7; V gene: TRBV7-2; clone size: -; D gene: -; CDR3 protein: CASSLGLGVYEQYF; CDR3 DNA: TGTGCCAGCAGCTTGGGACTCGGTGTTTACGAGCAGTACTTC
J gene: TRBJ2-7; V gene: TRBV6-2/TRBV6-3; clone size: -; D gene: -; CDR3 protein: CASSRRGGSSSYEQYF; CDR3 DNA: TGTGCCAGCAGTAGGAGGGGGGGCTCATCCTCCTACGAGCAGTACTTC
J gene: TRBJ1-3; V gene: TRBV15; clone size: -; D gene: -; CDR3 protein: CATSRDRGPGNTIYF; CDR3 DNA: TGTGCCACCAGCAGAGATCGGGGGCCAGGAAACACCATATATTTT
J gene: TRBJ2-3; V gene: TRBV4-3; clone size: -; D gene: -; CDR3 protein: CASSQQAALSTDTQYF; CDR3 DNA: TGCGCCAGCAGCCAGCAGGCGGCACTTAGCACAGATACGCAGTATTTT
J gene: TRBJ1-1; V gene: TRBV2; clone size: -; D gene: -; CDR3 protein: CASSGLQEAFF; CDR3 DNA: TGTGCCAGCAGTGGTCTGCAGGAAGCTTTCTTT
J gene: TRBJ1-1; V gene: TRBV30; clone size: once; D gene: -; CDR3 protein: CAWNPGTREAFF; CDR3 DNA: TGTGCCTGGAATCCCGGGACCAGAGAAGCTTTCTTT
J gene: TRBJ2-7; V gene: TRBV3-1/TRBV3-2; clone size: -; D gene: -; CDR3 protein: CASAEGGYEQYF; CDR3 DNA: TGTGCCAGCGCTGAGGGGGGTTACGAGCAGTACTTC
J gene: TRBJ1-4; V gene: TRBV4-1; clone size: -; D gene: -; CDR3 protein: CASSTGPGSEKLFF; CDR3 DNA: TGCGCCAGCAGCACTGGGCCGGGATCCGAAAAACTGTTTTTT
J gene: TRBJ1-1; V gene: TRBV6-5; clone size: -; D gene: TRBD1; CDR3 protein: CASSPRQGGRTEAFF; CDR3 DNA: TGTGCCAGCAGTCCCCGACAGGGTGGAAGGACTGAAGCTTTCTTT